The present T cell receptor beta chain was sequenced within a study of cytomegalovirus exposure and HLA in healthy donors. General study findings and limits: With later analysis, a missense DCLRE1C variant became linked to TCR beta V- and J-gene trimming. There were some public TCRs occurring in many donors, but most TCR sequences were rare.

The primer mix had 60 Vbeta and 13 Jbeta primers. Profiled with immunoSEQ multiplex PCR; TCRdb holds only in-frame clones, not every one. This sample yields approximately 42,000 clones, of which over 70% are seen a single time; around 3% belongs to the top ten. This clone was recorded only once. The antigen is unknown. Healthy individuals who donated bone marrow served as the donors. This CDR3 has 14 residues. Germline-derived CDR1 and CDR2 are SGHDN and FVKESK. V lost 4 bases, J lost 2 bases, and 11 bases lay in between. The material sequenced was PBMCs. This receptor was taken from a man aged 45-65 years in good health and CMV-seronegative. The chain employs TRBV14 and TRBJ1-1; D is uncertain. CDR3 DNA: TGTGCCAGCAGCCCCAGGTCTGGCAACACTGAAGCTTTCTTT. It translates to CASSPRSGNTEAFF.